This T cell receptor beta chain originates from a study of T cell changes during pregnancy in multiple sclerosis. The CDR3 loop spans 15 amino acids. Germline loops: CDR1 MNHEY, CDR2 SVGAGI. Trimming removed 4 bases from V and 10 bases from J, with 17 bases in between. Method: immunoSEQ multiplex PCR; TCRdb's copy keeps in-frame clones and lacks some. The table shows about 93,000 clones, with around 94% occurring only once. The sample was peripheral blood, taken after pregnancy. J is TRBJ1-6 and V is TRBV6-5; TRBD1 is a possible D gene (6 bases). The clonotype was recovered from a female donor with multiple sclerosis, enrolled in a pregnancy study. In DNA, the CDR3 is TGTGCCAGCAGTTTGGGGGCGGGGGGTTGGTCACCCCTCCACTTT. Its protein product is CASSLGAGGWSPLHF.